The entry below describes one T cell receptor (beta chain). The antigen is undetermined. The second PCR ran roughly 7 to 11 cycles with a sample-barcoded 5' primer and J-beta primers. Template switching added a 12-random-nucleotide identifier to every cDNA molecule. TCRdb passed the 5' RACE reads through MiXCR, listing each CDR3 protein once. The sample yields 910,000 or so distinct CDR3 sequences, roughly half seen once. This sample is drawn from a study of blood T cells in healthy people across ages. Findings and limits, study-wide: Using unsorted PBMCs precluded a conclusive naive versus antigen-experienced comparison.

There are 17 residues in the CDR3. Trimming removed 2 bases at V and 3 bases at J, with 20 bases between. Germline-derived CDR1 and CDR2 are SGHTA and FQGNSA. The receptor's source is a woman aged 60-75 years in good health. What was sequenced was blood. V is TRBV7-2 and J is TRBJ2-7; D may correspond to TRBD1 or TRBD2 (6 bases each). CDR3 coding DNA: TGTGCCAGCAGCTTATCCGGAGGGGGAGCTAGTGGCTACGAGCAGTACTTC. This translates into CASSLSGGGASGYEQYF. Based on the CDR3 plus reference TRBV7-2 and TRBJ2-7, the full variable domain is GAGVSQSPSNKVTEKGKDVELRCDPISGHTALYWYRQSLGQGLEFLIYFQGNSAPDKSGLPSDRFSAERTGGSVSTLTIQRTQQEDSAVYLCASSLSGGGASGYEQYFGPGTRLTVT.